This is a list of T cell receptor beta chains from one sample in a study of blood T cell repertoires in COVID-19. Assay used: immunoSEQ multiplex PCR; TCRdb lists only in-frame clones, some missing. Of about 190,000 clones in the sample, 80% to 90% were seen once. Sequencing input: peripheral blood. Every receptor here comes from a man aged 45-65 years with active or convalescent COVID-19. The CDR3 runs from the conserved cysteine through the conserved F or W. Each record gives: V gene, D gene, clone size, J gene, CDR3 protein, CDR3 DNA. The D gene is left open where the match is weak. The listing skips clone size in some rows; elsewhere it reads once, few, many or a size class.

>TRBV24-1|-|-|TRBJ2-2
CATSDPGLNTGELFF
TGTGCCACCAGTGACCCAGGACTGAACACCGGGGAGCTGTTTTTT
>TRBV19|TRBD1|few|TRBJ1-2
CASSIRQGQYYGYTF
TGTGCCAGTAGTATTCGACAGGGGCAGTACTATGGCTACACCTTC
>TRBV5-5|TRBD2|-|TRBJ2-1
CASSVSGTSYDEQFF
TGTGCCAGCAGCGTCTCAGGGACTAGCTATGATGAGCAGTTCTTC
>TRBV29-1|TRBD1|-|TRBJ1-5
CSVGGTGRNQPQHF
TGCAGCGTTGGCGGGACAGGTCGCAATCAGCCCCAGCATTTT
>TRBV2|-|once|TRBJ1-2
CASSEGTGVGYGYTF
TGTGCCAGCAGTGAAGGGACGGGGGTCGGCTATGGCTACACCTTC
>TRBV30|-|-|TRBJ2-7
CAWGAGAYEQYF
TGTGCCTGGGGGGCAGGGGCCTACGAGCAGTACTTC
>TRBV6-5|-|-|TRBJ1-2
CASSYSGGYGYTF
TGTGCCAGCAGTTACTCGGGGGGGTATGGCTACACCTTC
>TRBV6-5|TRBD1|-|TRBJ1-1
CASRLRQGQGTEAFF
TGTGCCAGCAGACTGAGACAGGGCCAAGGGACTGAAGCTTTCTTT
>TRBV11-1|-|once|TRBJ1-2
CASSVQAITNYGYTF
TGTGCCAGCAGCGTACAGGCCATTACTAACTATGGCTACACCTTC
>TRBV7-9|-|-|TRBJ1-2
CASSLNSMDYYTF
TGTGCCAGCAGCTTGAACAGCATGGATTACTACACCTTC
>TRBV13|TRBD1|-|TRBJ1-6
CASSTSIGTGDFSYNSPLHF
TGTGCCAGCAGCACATCGATTGGGACAGGGGACTTCTCCTATAATTCACCCCTCCACTTT
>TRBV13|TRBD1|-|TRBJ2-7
CASSRQGAGEQYF
TGTGCCAGCAGCCGACAGGGGGCTGGCGAGCAGTACTTC
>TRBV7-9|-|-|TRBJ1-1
CASSLDGQYTEAFF
TGTGCCAGCAGCTTAGACGGACAGTACACTGAAGCTTTCTTT
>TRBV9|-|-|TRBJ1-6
CASSVDALESPLHF
TGTGCCAGCAGCGTAGATGCCCTGGAGTCACCCCTCCACTTT
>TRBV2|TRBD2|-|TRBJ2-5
CASSDATSGPPRGETQYF
TGTGCCAGCAGTGACGCTACTAGCGGGCCCCCCAGGGGAGAGACCCAGTACTTC
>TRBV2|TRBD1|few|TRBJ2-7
CASSLTGGPLYEQYF
TGTGCCAGCAGTTTGACAGGGGGGCCCCTTTACGAGCAGTACTTC
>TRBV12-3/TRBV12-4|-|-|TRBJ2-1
CASSSTGLGQFF
TGTGCCAGCAGTTCAACCGGGTTAGGGCAGTTCTTC
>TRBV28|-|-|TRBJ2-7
CASSLKIEGESYEQYF
TGTGCCAGCAGTTTAAAAATAGAGGGGGAATCCTACGAGCAGTACTTC
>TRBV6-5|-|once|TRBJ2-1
CASKRTDEYEQFF
TGTGCCAGCAAGCGGACGGACGAGTATGAGCAGTTCTTC
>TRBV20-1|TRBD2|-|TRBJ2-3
CSASGLAGGQTTDTQYF
TGCAGTGCTAGTGGACTAGCGGGGGGGCAAACTACAGATACGCAGTATTTT
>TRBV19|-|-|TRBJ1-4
CASSINVAGNVHF
TGTGCCAGTAGTATAAATGTGGCAGGAAACGTACATTTT
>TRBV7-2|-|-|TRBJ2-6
CASSLWGLNSGANVLTF
TGTGCCAGCAGCTTATGGGGACTCAACTCTGGGGCCAACGTCCTGACTTTC
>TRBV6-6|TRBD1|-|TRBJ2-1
CASSTTGGRDEQFF
TGTGCCAGCAGTACCACAGGGGGCAGGGATGAGCAGTTCTTC
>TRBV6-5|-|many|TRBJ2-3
CASRVDTSTDTQYF
TGTGCCAGCAGAGTAGACACTAGCACAGATACGCAGTATTTT
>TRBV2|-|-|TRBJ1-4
CASSELGGADEKLFF
TGTGCCAGCAGTGAGCTTGGGGGCGCGGATGAAAAACTGTTTTTT
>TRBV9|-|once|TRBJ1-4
CASSGGHATNEKLFF
TGTGCCAGCAGCGGGGGACACGCAACTAATGAAAAACTGTTTTTT
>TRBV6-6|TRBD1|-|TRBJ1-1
CASTRQGANTEAFF
TGTGCCAGCACCAGACAGGGGGCGAACACTGAAGCTTTCTTT
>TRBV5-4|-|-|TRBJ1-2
CASSLGPGDLIGYTF
TGTGCCAGCAGCTTGGGTCCAGGGGATCTTATTGGCTACACCTTC
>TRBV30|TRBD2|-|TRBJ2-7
CAWSVSAGEQYF
TGTGCCTGGAGTGTATCAGCGGGAGAGCAGTACTTC